Listed below are T cell receptor beta chains from one sample, sequenced in a study of T cell responses to AZD1222 COVID-19 vaccine. TCRdb's copy holds only in-frame clones and misses some; the assay was immunoSEQ multiplex PCR. The repertoire holds around 130,000 clones, roughly 90% seen once, with roughly 1.5% in the top ten. The sample was peripheral blood, taken on day 0 of AZD1222 vaccination. The receptors come from an adult in good health. The CDR3 runs from the conserved cysteine through the conserved F or W. Fields, in order: J gene, D gene, clone size, V gene, CDR3 protein, CDR3 DNA. The D gene is left open where the match is weak. Not every row has a clone size; where given, it reads once, few, many or a size class.

j_call: TRBJ2-2; d_call: NA; clone_size: NA; v_call: TRBV3-1/TRBV3-2; cdr3_aa: CASSSGHANTGELFF; cdr3_nt: TGTGCCAGCAGCTCGGGACACGCGAACACCGGGGAGCTGTTTTTT
j_call: TRBJ2-7; d_call: NA; clone_size: NA; v_call: TRBV3-1/TRBV3-2; cdr3_aa: CASSQGHGREYEQYF; cdr3_nt: TGTGCCAGCAGCCAAGGCCATGGGCGGGAATACGAGCAGTACTTC
j_call: TRBJ2-5; d_call: NA; clone_size: NA; v_call: TRBV4-1; cdr3_aa: CASSPRRTPEVGETQYF; cdr3_nt: TGCGCCAGCAGCCCCCGCCGGACCCCAGAAGTGGGAGAGACCCAGTACTTC
j_call: TRBJ2-3; d_call: NA; clone_size: NA; v_call: TRBV9; cdr3_aa: CASSVLGTDTQYF; cdr3_nt: TGTGCCAGCAGCGTCCTCGGCACAGATACGCAGTATTTT
j_call: TRBJ2-5; d_call: NA; clone_size: NA; v_call: TRBV6-5; cdr3_aa: CASRRTVQETQYF; cdr3_nt: TGTGCCAGCAGGCGGACAGTCCAAGAGACCCAGTACTTC
j_call: TRBJ1-5; d_call: NA; clone_size: NA; v_call: TRBV2; cdr3_aa: CASRDTDQPQHF; cdr3_nt: TGTGCCAGCAGGGACACAGATCAGCCCCAGCATTTT
j_call: TRBJ2-3; d_call: NA; clone_size: NA; v_call: TRBV6-6; cdr3_aa: CASSRLGLGSPDTQYF; cdr3_nt: TGTGCCAGCAGTCGACTCGGCCTCGGCAGCCCAGATACGCAGTATTTT
j_call: TRBJ1-2; d_call: TRBD1; clone_size: NA; v_call: TRBV4-1; cdr3_aa: CASSQDRQGTYGYTF; cdr3_nt: TGCGCCAGCAGCCAAGATCGACAGGGCACCTATGGCTACACCTTC
j_call: TRBJ1-6; d_call: NA; clone_size: NA; v_call: TRBV30; cdr3_aa: CAWSVPGGRTPLHF; cdr3_nt: TGTGCCTGGAGTGTACCGGGCGGTAGGACACCCCTCCACTTT
j_call: TRBJ1-2; d_call: NA; clone_size: once; v_call: TRBV28; cdr3_aa: CASLSGAPNSYGYTF; cdr3_nt: TGTGCCAGCCTCTCCGGGGCCCCAAATTCGTATGGCTACACCTTC
j_call: TRBJ1-3; d_call: NA; clone_size: NA; v_call: TRBV29-1; cdr3_aa: CSVEVGALNTIYF; cdr3_nt: TGCAGCGTTGAGGTCGGTGCTCTAAACACCATATATTTT
j_call: TRBJ2-3; d_call: NA; clone_size: NA; v_call: TRBV30; cdr3_aa: CAWSAGLSPDTQYF; cdr3_nt: TGTGCCTGGAGTGCCGGTTTGAGCCCAGATACGCAGTATTTT
j_call: TRBJ2-3; d_call: NA; clone_size: NA; v_call: TRBV5-6; cdr3_aa: CASRPGHITDTQYF; cdr3_nt: TGTGCCAGCAGGCCGGGACACATCACAGATACGCAGTATTTT
j_call: TRBJ1-4; d_call: NA; clone_size: NA; v_call: TRBV5-6; cdr3_aa: CASSPPRKGLVNEKLFF; cdr3_nt: TGTGCCAGCAGCCCCCCTCGAAAGGGCTTAGTTAATGAAAAACTGTTTTTT
j_call: TRBJ1-6; d_call: NA; clone_size: NA; v_call: TRBV3-1/TRBV3-2; cdr3_aa: CASSQGPPLSSYNSPLHF; cdr3_nt: TGTGCCAGCAGCCAAGGGCCCCCTTTAAGCTCCTATAATTCACCCCTCCACTTT
j_call: TRBJ2-7; d_call: TRBD1; clone_size: NA; v_call: TRBV5-4; cdr3_aa: CASSPRDRGPYEQYF; cdr3_nt: TGTGCCAGCAGCCCCCGGGACAGGGGCCCCTACGAGCAGTACTTC
j_call: TRBJ1-4; d_call: NA; clone_size: NA; v_call: TRBV4-1; cdr3_aa: CASSHSPVGHNEKLFF; cdr3_nt: TGCGCCAGCAGCCATTCCCCCGTTGGGCATAATGAAAAACTGTTTTTT
j_call: TRBJ2-7; d_call: NA; clone_size: NA; v_call: TRBV10-3; cdr3_aa: CAIRFSAGTAGYEQYF; cdr3_nt: TGTGCCATCAGATTTAGCGCGGGGACCGCCGGCTACGAGCAGTACTTC
j_call: TRBJ1-1; d_call: NA; clone_size: few; v_call: TRBV5-1; cdr3_aa: CASSSLTGGTEAFF; cdr3_nt: TGCGCCAGCAGCTCCCTCACAGGAGGAACTGAAGCTTTCTTT
j_call: TRBJ2-7; d_call: NA; clone_size: NA; v_call: TRBV28; cdr3_aa: CASSLTTARPYF; cdr3_nt: TGTGCCAGCAGTTTAACGACAGCTAGGCCGTACTTC
j_call: TRBJ2-7; d_call: NA; clone_size: NA; v_call: TRBV6-5; cdr3_aa: CASSRTALYEQYF; cdr3_nt: TGTGCCAGCAGTCGGACCGCCCTCTACGAGCAGTACTTC
j_call: TRBJ2-7; d_call: NA; clone_size: NA; v_call: TRBV10-3; cdr3_aa: CAIKLAASPDEQYF; cdr3_nt: TGTGCCATCAAACTAGCCGCCTCACCGGACGAGCAGTACTTC
j_call: TRBJ1-2; d_call: NA; clone_size: NA; v_call: TRBV6-5; cdr3_aa: CASYQGGGYTF; cdr3_nt: TGTGCCAGTTACCAGGGAGGCGGCTACACCTTC
j_call: TRBJ2-1; d_call: NA; clone_size: NA; v_call: TRBV5-1; cdr3_aa: CASSESSYNEQFF; cdr3_nt: TGCGCCAGCAGCGAGAGCTCCTACAATGAGCAGTTCTTC
j_call: TRBJ1-1; d_call: NA; clone_size: NA; v_call: TRBV5-5; cdr3_aa: CASSLVAGNMNTEAFF; cdr3_nt: TGTGCCAGCAGCTTGGTTGCGGGAAACATGAACACTGAAGCTTTCTTT
j_call: TRBJ1-1; d_call: NA; clone_size: NA; v_call: TRBV7-2; cdr3_aa: CASSPPPLGTEAFF; cdr3_nt: TGTGCCAGCAGCCCGCCCCCTTTAGGGACTGAAGCTTTCTTT
j_call: TRBJ1-1; d_call: NA; clone_size: NA; v_call: TRBV2; cdr3_aa: CASRTTQYQGTEAFF; cdr3_nt: TGTGCCAGCAGGACAACACAGTATCAGGGGACTGAAGCTTTCTTT
j_call: TRBJ2-3; d_call: NA; clone_size: NA; v_call: TRBV5-1; cdr3_aa: CASHPTPGADTQYF; cdr3_nt: TGCGCCAGCCACCCGACTCCTGGGGCAGATACGCAGTATTTT
j_call: TRBJ2-7; d_call: TRBD2; clone_size: NA; v_call: TRBV7-6; cdr3_aa: CASSVPGGREQYF; cdr3_nt: TGTGCCAGCAGCGTCCCCGGGGGGAGGGAGCAGTACTTC
j_call: TRBJ2-7; d_call: TRBD1; clone_size: once; v_call: TRBV7-8; cdr3_aa: CASSSRQGRNEQYF; cdr3_nt: TGTGCCAGCAGCTCCAGACAGGGGAGGAACGAGCAGTACTTC
j_call: TRBJ2-6; d_call: TRBD1; clone_size: few; v_call: TRBV5-1; cdr3_aa: CASSAGQGAGGANVLTF; cdr3_nt: TGCGCCAGCAGCGCTGGACAGGGGGCGGGCGGGGCCAACGTCCTGACTTTC
j_call: TRBJ2-7; d_call: TRBD1; clone_size: NA; v_call: TRBV30; cdr3_aa: CAWSVLPSGGVYEQYF; cdr3_nt: TGTGCCTGGAGTGTACTTCCCTCAGGGGGTGTCTACGAGCAGTACTTC
j_call: TRBJ2-7; d_call: TRBD1; clone_size: NA; v_call: TRBV7-9; cdr3_aa: CASSRQGVPPYEQYF; cdr3_nt: TGTGCCAGCAGCCGACAGGGGGTCCCCCCCTACGAGCAGTACTTC
j_call: TRBJ1-5; d_call: NA; clone_size: few; v_call: TRBV2; cdr3_aa: CASSEVRYSGPQHF; cdr3_nt: TGTGCCAGCAGTGAAGTCAGGTACTCTGGACCCCAGCATTTT
j_call: TRBJ1-3; d_call: NA; clone_size: NA; v_call: TRBV14; cdr3_aa: CASSQVTVSGNTIYF; cdr3_nt: TGTGCCAGCAGCCAAGTGACGGTCTCTGGAAACACCATATATTTT
j_call: TRBJ2-7; d_call: NA; clone_size: NA; v_call: TRBV2; cdr3_aa: CASAEGWRAYEQYF; cdr3_nt: TGTGCCAGCGCCGAGGGATGGCGGGCCTACGAGCAGTACTTC
j_call: TRBJ1-6; d_call: NA; clone_size: NA; v_call: TRBV10-3; cdr3_aa: CAISEPGVGSPLHF; cdr3_nt: TGTGCCATCAGTGAGCCGGGAGTAGGGTCACCCCTCCACTTT
j_call: TRBJ2-3; d_call: TRBD2; clone_size: NA; v_call: TRBV5-1; cdr3_aa: CASSPLAGRTDTQYF; cdr3_nt: TGCGCCAGCAGCCCCCTAGCGGGACGCACAGATACGCAGTATTTT
j_call: TRBJ1-1; d_call: NA; clone_size: NA; v_call: TRBV11-1; cdr3_aa: CASSFSENTEAFF; cdr3_nt: TGTGCCAGCAGCTTTTCAGAAAACACTGAAGCTTTCTTT
j_call: TRBJ1-1; d_call: NA; clone_size: NA; v_call: TRBV6-1; cdr3_aa: CASSELGPNTEAFF; cdr3_nt: TGTGCCAGCAGTGAATTGGGACCGAACACTGAAGCTTTCTTT
j_call: TRBJ1-2; d_call: TRBD1; clone_size: NA; v_call: TRBV4-1; cdr3_aa: CASSQSWKDRGREGYTF; cdr3_nt: TGCGCCAGCAGCCAGAGCTGGAAGGACAGGGGGCGCGAAGGCTACACCTTC
j_call: TRBJ2-5; d_call: TRBD2; clone_size: NA; v_call: TRBV19; cdr3_aa: CASSIGAGLAGIRQETQYF; cdr3_nt: TGTGCCAGTAGTATAGGGGCTGGACTAGCGGGGATTCGACAAGAGACCCAGTACTTC